This is a list of T cell receptor beta chains from one sample in a study of cytomegalovirus exposure and HLA in healthy donors. Repertoires were generated with immunoSEQ multiplex PCR, while TCRdb's copy carries only in-frame clones and drops some. This sample has about 160,000 clones, with approximately 87% found just once. The sample was PBMCs. The receptors derive from a woman younger than 45 in good health and CMV-seronegative. The CDR3 runs from the conserved cysteine through the conserved F or W. D genes are given only for firm matches. Clone size, where shown, is once, few, many, or a class for clones that have expanded.

size: -; D: TRBD2; length: 15; J: TRBJ2-7; V: TRBV9; DNA: TGTGCCAGCAGCGTAGGGGGCGGGGGAAGCTACGAGCAGTACTTC; CDR3: CASSVGGGGSYEQYF
size: once; D: TRBD2; length: 15; J: TRBJ2-5; V: TRBV7-7; DNA: TGTGCTAGCTCCGCGACTAGCGGGGGTCGGGAGACCCAGTACTTC; CDR3: CASSATSGGRETQYF
size: -; D: -; length: 12; J: TRBJ1-2; V: TRBV19; DNA: TGTGCCAGTAGTACAGGGTTCCTCGGCTACACCTTC; CDR3: CASSTGFLGYTF
size: -; D: -; length: 14; J: TRBJ2-1; V: TRBV19; DNA: TGTGCCAGTACTCAACCGGGCGGCTACAATGAGCAGTTCTTC; CDR3: CASTQPGGYNEQFF
size: few; D: -; length: 13; J: TRBJ2-7; V: TRBV28; DNA: TGTGCCAGCAATTACGGGACAACCTACGAGCAGTACTTC; CDR3: CASNYGTTYEQYF
size: -; D: -; length: 14; J: TRBJ1-1; V: TRBV5-4; DNA: TGTGCCAGCAGCTTGTCGGCGGCGGTCACTGAAGCTTTCTTT; CDR3: CASSLSAAVTEAFF
size: -; D: TRBD1; length: 10; J: TRBJ1-2; V: TRBV20-1; DNA: TGCAGTGACAGGGGTTCTGGCTACACCTTC; CDR3: CSDRGSGYTF
size: -; D: TRBD2; length: 16; J: TRBJ2-3; V: TRBV5-4; DNA: TGTGCCAGCAGCTTGTTCCCGGGAGGTGGCACAGATACGCAGTATTTT; CDR3: CASSLFPGGGTDTQYF
size: -; D: -; length: 13; J: TRBJ2-1; V: TRBV18; DNA: TGTGCCAGCTCACTCCAACTAGCCAGTGAGCAGTTCTTC; CDR3: CASSLQLASEQFF
size: -; D: -; length: 16; J: TRBJ1-1; V: TRBV7-2; DNA: TGTGCCAGCAGCTTTCGATCGGGGAACGGGAACACTGAAGCTTTCTTT; CDR3: CASSFRSGNGNTEAFF
size: -; D: TRBD1; length: 18; J: TRBJ2-1; V: TRBV7-9; DNA: TGTGCCAGCAGCCCGGGCCCGGAAGGACAGGGTCTTTACAATGAGCAGTTCTTC; CDR3: CASSPGPEGQGLYNEQFF
size: -; D: -; length: 13; J: TRBJ1-2; V: TRBV10-3; DNA: TGTGCCATCAGTGATCACAGGGCCAATGGCTACACCTTC; CDR3: CAISDHRANGYTF
size: few; D: -; length: 13; J: TRBJ2-7; V: TRBV28; DNA: TGTGCCAGCAGTTTAGCGTGGGATAGGGAGCAGTACTTC; CDR3: CASSLAWDREQYF
size: -; D: TRBD1; length: 17; J: TRBJ1-2; V: TRBV18; DNA: TGTGCCAGCTCACCCCCGAGAAGACAGGGGTTCGCCTATGGCTACACCTTC; CDR3: CASSPPRRQGFAYGYTF
size: -; D: -; length: 15; J: TRBJ1-4; V: TRBV13; DNA: TGTGCCAGCAGCTTAAGGGTGGGTTGGACCGAAAAACTGTTTTTT; CDR3: CASSLRVGWTEKLFF
size: once; D: TRBD1; length: 15; J: TRBJ1-5; V: TRBV19; DNA: TGTGCCAGTAAAAGCCGGGACAGGGAATACCAGCCCCAGCATTTT; CDR3: CASKSRDREYQPQHF
size: -; D: -; length: 14; J: TRBJ2-7; V: TRBV4-3; DNA: TGCGCCAGCAGCCAAAGAGACAAATACTACGAGCAGTACTTC; CDR3: CASSQRDKYYEQYF
size: -; D: -; length: 15; J: TRBJ1-2; V: TRBV18; DNA: TGTGCCAGCTCACCACAGAGGGCCACTAACTATGGCTACACCTTC; CDR3: CASSPQRATNYGYTF
size: -; D: -; length: 14; J: TRBJ2-7; V: TRBV5-4; DNA: TGTGCCAGCAGCTTGTATCTTGGAGGGCACGAGCAGTACTTC; CDR3: CASSLYLGGHEQYF
size: -; D: TRBD1; length: 16; J: TRBJ2-1; V: TRBV10-3; DNA: TGTGCCATCAGTGAGGAGGGGACAGGGGCGATTAATGAGCAGTTCTTC; CDR3: CAISEEGTGAINEQFF
size: -; D: -; length: 17; J: TRBJ2-3; V: TRBV12-5; DNA: TGTGCTAGTGGTTTGGGGCAAACGGCAGGAAGCACAGATACGCAGTATTTT; CDR3: CASGLGQTAGSTDTQYF
size: -; D: TRBD2; length: 16; J: TRBJ2-1; V: TRBV27; DNA: TGTGCCAGCAGTTTATCAACGGGGGGGTCCGTCAATGAGCAGTTCTTC; CDR3: CASSLSTGGSVNEQFF
size: -; D: TRBD1; length: 14; J: TRBJ2-3; V: TRBV27; DNA: TGTGCCAGCAGTCCGGACAGGAGCACAGATACGCAGTATTTT; CDR3: CASSPDRSTDTQYF
size: -; D: TRBD1; length: 14; J: TRBJ1-1; V: TRBV5-1; DNA: TGCGCCAGCAGCTATAAAGACAGGGGCACTGAAGCTTTCTTT; CDR3: CASSYKDRGTEAFF
size: -; D: -; length: 15; J: TRBJ1-4; V: TRBV11-1; DNA: TGTGCCAGCAGCTTAAAACACCCAGGCGGTGAAAAACTGTTTTTT; CDR3: CASSLKHPGGEKLFF
size: -; D: TRBD1; length: 13; J: TRBJ2-1; V: TRBV27; DNA: TGTGCCAGCAGTGGAGTGACAGGGGACGAGCAGTTCTTC; CDR3: CASSGVTGDEQFF
size: -; D: -; length: 14; J: TRBJ1-2; V: TRBV21-1; DNA: TGTGCCAGCAGCAAAGTTGGGGGCACGCGCGGCTACACCTTC; CDR3: CASSKVGGTRGYTF
size: -; D: TRBD2; length: 15; J: TRBJ2-5; V: TRBV15; DNA: TGTGCCACCAGCAGAGATCGGGGGGGCTCGCAGACCCAGTACTTC; CDR3: CATSRDRGGSQTQYF
size: -; D: TRBD1; length: 16; J: TRBJ1-1; V: TRBV28; DNA: TGTGCCAGCAGTCCAACGGGACAGGGACCAGGCTCTGAAGCTTTCTTT; CDR3: CASSPTGQGPGSEAFF
size: -; D: -; length: 16; J: TRBJ2-7; V: TRBV6-1; DNA: TGTGCCAGCAGTGATCCCCAGACGGGAAGCTCCTACGAGCAGTACTTC; CDR3: CASSDPQTGSSYEQYF
size: -; D: -; length: 16; J: TRBJ2-7; V: TRBV21-1; DNA: TGTGCCAGCAGCCTCCTTAATTGCCAGGGAGACCACGAGCAGTACTTC; CDR3: CASSLLNCQGDHEQYF
size: -; D: -; length: 12; J: TRBJ2-3; V: TRBV29-1; DNA: TGCAGCGTTGATTGGGGGTCAGTTACGCAGTATTTT; CDR3: CSVDWGSVTQYF
size: -; D: -; length: 14; J: TRBJ2-7; V: TRBV5-1; DNA: TGCGCCAGCAGCCCGGACCGAAACTCCTACGAGCAGTACTTC; CDR3: CASSPDRNSYEQYF
size: -; D: TRBD1; length: 13; J: TRBJ1-2; V: TRBV10-3; DNA: TGTGCCATCAGTGGAGGACAGGGTGAGGGCTACACCTTC; CDR3: CAISGGQGEGYTF
size: -; D: TRBD1; length: 17; J: TRBJ1-1; V: TRBV4-3; DNA: TGCGCCAGCAGCCAAGTGGGACAGGGCGGGGGTGACACTGAAGCTTTCTTT; CDR3: CASSQVGQGGGDTEAFF
size: few; D: -; length: 15; J: TRBJ1-4; V: TRBV5-1; DNA: TGCGCCAGCAGCTTGTTCGGGGGTGCTAATGAAAAACTGTTTTTT; CDR3: CASSLFGGANEKLFF
size: -; D: TRBD2; length: 15; J: TRBJ2-2; V: TRBV19; DNA: TGTGCCAGTAGTGGGGGAGGGAAGAACACCGGGGAGCTGTTTTTT; CDR3: CASSGGGKNTGELFF
size: -; D: -; length: 13; J: TRBJ1-2; V: TRBV5-1; DNA: TGCGCCAGCAGCCGCTGGGGGGAGGCTGGCTACACCTTC; CDR3: CASSRWGEAGYTF
size: -; D: -; length: 14; J: TRBJ1-1; V: TRBV30; DNA: TGTGCCTGGGGGGATGGACGGTGGAACACTGAAGCTTTCTTT; CDR3: CAWGDGRWNTEAFF
size: -; D: -; length: 17; J: TRBJ1-5; V: TRBV7-2; DNA: TGTGCCAGCAGCTTATATCACCCCGGGGGGTCAGGTCAGCCCCAGCATTTT; CDR3: CASSLYHPGGSGQPQHF
size: -; D: -; length: 17; J: TRBJ2-7; V: TRBV9; DNA: TGTGCCAGCAGCGTTCACCCGGGACTTACAAACTCCTACGAGCAGTACTTC; CDR3: CASSVHPGLTNSYEQYF
size: -; D: TRBD2; length: 16; J: TRBJ2-1; V: TRBV27; DNA: TGTGCCAGCAGTTTAGTACAGCGGGAGTTCTCAGATGAGCAGTTCTTC; CDR3: CASSLVQREFSDEQFF
size: -; D: -; length: 14; J: TRBJ1-3; V: TRBV5-1; DNA: TGCGCCAGCAGCTTGACAGTCTCTGGAAACACCATATATTTT; CDR3: CASSLTVSGNTIYF
size: -; D: TRBD2; length: 14; J: TRBJ2-1; V: TRBV29-1; DNA: TGCAGCGGCGAGGGACTAGCGGGAGACAATGAGCAGTTCTTC; CDR3: CSGEGLAGDNEQFF
size: -; D: -; length: 13; J: TRBJ2-7; V: TRBV6-1; DNA: TGTGCCAGCAGAGATAGCGGTACCTACGAGCAGTACTTC; CDR3: CASRDSGTYEQYF
size: -; D: TRBD2; length: 13; J: TRBJ2-4; V: TRBV7-8; DNA: TGTGCCAGCAGCTTAGGGACTAGCGCCGCTCAGTACTTC; CDR3: CASSLGTSAAQYF
size: -; D: -; length: 15; J: TRBJ2-7; V: TRBV5-5; DNA: TGTGCCAGCAGCTTGTTGTACGGGGGCTCCTACGAGCAGTACTTC; CDR3: CASSLLYGGSYEQYF
size: -; D: -; length: 15; J: TRBJ2-1; V: TRBV11-2; DNA: TGTGCCAGCAGCTACGATACCAGCTCCTACAATGAGCAGTTCTTC; CDR3: CASSYDTSSYNEQFF
size: -; D: TRBD2; length: 19; J: TRBJ2-1; V: TRBV4-2; DNA: TGTGCCAGCAGCCAAGCTATAATCAGCGGGGTCATTTCCTACAATGAGCAGTTCTTC; CDR3: CASSQAIISGVISYNEQFF
size: -; D: -; length: 15; J: TRBJ2-7; V: TRBV9; DNA: TGTGCCAGCAGCGTAGGGGGGGGCGGACCCTACGAGCAGTACTTC; CDR3: CASSVGGGGPYEQYF
size: -; D: -; length: 11; J: TRBJ1-1; V: TRBV6-7; DNA: TGTGCCAGCAGTTACGCAGGGTTGACTTTCTTT; CDR3: CASSYAGLTFF